One sample yielded the 18 T cell receptor beta chains listed below, sequenced in a study of blood T cell repertoires in COVID-19. This table comes from immunoSEQ multiplex PCR, and its TCRdb copy is limited to in-frame clones, with some not included. The repertoire holds some 530,000 clones, with approximately 85% as singletons. Material for sequencing was peripheral blood. The receptors originated from a human donor in a cohort sampled during active COVID-19.

The chain couples TRBV5-4 to TRBJ2-7; tentatively, D is TRBD2 (6 bases). The CDR3 has 13 residues. V was cut by 4 bases and J by 6 bases, with 14 bases left in between. CDR1 and CDR2 (germline): SGHNT, YYREEE (reference sequence). DNA for the CDR3: TGTGCCAGCAGCCGGGGGACCCGCGGCGAGCAGTACTTC. This encodes CASSRGTRGEQYF.

The V call is TRBV27, the J call TRBJ1-3; unclear D gene. Per the germline V gene, CDR1 is MNHEY and CDR2 is SMNVEV (reference sequence). This CDR3 has 14 amino acids. The V end lost 5 bases, the J end lost 9 bases, and 17 bases lay between the germline ends. DNA for the CDR3: TGTGCCAGCAGTATCGCGGAGGGTGTGGGCACCATATATTTT. This codes for CASSIAEGVGTIYF.

V is TRBV3-1 (or the pseudogene TRBV3-2) and J is TRBJ2-5; 7 nucleotides line up with TRBD2. Looked up from germline, CDR1 is LGHDT and CDR2 is YNNKEL (reference sequence). The J segment lost 1 base and the V segment lost 5 bases, leaving 10 bases of the junction unmatched. The CDR3 covers 16 residues. DNA for the CDR3: TGTGCCAGCAGCGAGGAACGGGGGGATGGCCAAGAGACCCAGTACTTC. Translating it yields CASSEERGDGQETQYF.

The V gene is TRBV4-1, the J gene TRBJ1-6; 7 bases line up with TRBD1. CDR3 length equals 14 residues. Trimming removed 3 bases from V and 10 bases from J; junction bases left unmatched: 6. Looked up from germline, CDR1 is MGHRA and CDR2 is YSYEKL. Here the CDR3 DNA reads TGCGCCAGCAGCCACGTGACACAGGGGTCACCCCTCCACTTT. Translating it yields CASSHVTQGSPLHF.

The chain recombines TRBV2 with TRBJ2-5, with 8 bases identical to TRBD2. The CDR3 contains 13 residues. Per germline, CDR1 SNHLY and CDR2 FYNNEI. The V gene end was trimmed by 6 bases and the J gene end by 5 bases; junction bases not matched to a gene: 5. Here the CDR3 DNA reads TGTGCCAGCAGCCTGGGACTAGGTGAGACCCAGTACTTC. Protein: CASSLGLGETQYF.

This chain joins TRBV5-8 and TRBJ2-7; possibly TRBD1 for D (5 bases). CDR3 length: 15 amino acids. V lost 0 bases to trimming and J lost 2 bases, with 12 bases between them. Germline V gene lookup returns CDR1 SGHTS and CDR2 YDEGEE. The CDR3 spells CASSLGQIETYEQYF. The CDR3 nucleotides read TGTGCCAGCAGCTTGGGACAGATTGAAACCTACGAGCAGTACTTC.

The chain uses TRBV27 and TRBJ2-2; the D gene is possibly TRBD1 (5 bases). The CDR3 covers 17 residues. With 3 bases removed from V and 5 bases from J, the gap between germline ends came to 19 bases. Germline CDR1 reads MNHEY; CDR2 reads SMNVEV (reference sequence). DNA for the CDR3: TGTGCCAGCAGTTTCAGATTTTTGGGGCAGACAACCGGGGAGCTGTTTTTT. As protein: CASSFRFLGQTTGELFF.

The genes are TRBV30 and TRBJ2-3; D uncertain. V lost 0 bases to trimming and J lost 1 base, with 5 bases between them. The CDR3 covers 13 residues. Per germline, CDR1 GTSNPN and CDR2 SVGIG (reference sequence). The CDR3 loop is CAWSVQGTDTQYF. The CDR3 DNA follows: TGTGCCTGGAGTGTACAAGGCACAGATACGCAGTATTTT.

The genes are TRBV19 and TRBJ2-7; 7 positions match TRBD2. The CDR3 covers 15 residues. V gave up 4 bases and J gave up 5 bases; unmatched junction bases: 11. Per germline, CDR1 LNHDA and CDR2 SQIVND (reference sequence). The chain's CDR3 is CASSTRTRDGHEQYF. For the CDR3, the DNA is TGTGCCAGTAGTACCCGGACTAGAGATGGCCACGAGCAGTACTTC. The whole variable domain, remainder taken from reference TRBV19 and TRBJ2-7, is DGGITQSPKYLFRKEGQNVTLSCEQNLNHDAMYWYRQDPGQGLRLIYYSQIVNDFQKGDIAEGYSVSREKKESFPLTVTSAQKNPTAFYLCASSTRTRDGHEQYFGPGTRLTVT.

V usage is TRBV18 and J usage is TRBJ1-1; 8 positions agree with TRBD1. Trimming cost V 0 bases and J 5 bases; bases outside gene matches: 11. The CDR3 extends over 17 amino acids. CDR1 is KGHSH and CDR2 is LQKENI in the germline V gene. This chain's CDR3 is CASSPPRIGQGGTEAFF. DNA for the CDR3: TGTGCCAGCTCACCACCGAGGATAGGACAGGGAGGAACTGAAGCTTTCTTT.

This rearrangement joins TRBV7-6 to TRBJ2-1; TRBD1 aligns across 7 bases. The CDR3 is 19 residues long. The germline V gene has CDR1 SGHVS and CDR2 FNYEAQ. Trimming removed 3 bases from V and 5 bases from J; junction bases left unmatched: 19. Written as DNA, the CDR3 is TGTGCCAGCAGCTTTTTAGTAAGACCGGGACAGACGTCAGACAATGAGCAGTTCTTC. Protein sequence: CASSFLVRPGQTSDNEQFF.

The chain couples TRBV24-1 to TRBJ2-1; D not certain. The V end was cut by 6 bases, the J end by 4 bases, with 15 bases between. The germline V gene has CDR1 KGHDR and CDR2 SFDVKD. This CDR3 has 15 amino acids. The DNA of the CDR3 is TGTGCCACCAGTCGGAACGACATCGCTTACAATGAGCAGTTCTTC. This translates into CATSRNDIAYNEQFF.

The rearrangement links TRBV7-3 to TRBJ2-4; D is ambiguous. The CDR3 totals 13 residues. Germline V gives CDR1 SGHTA, CDR2 FQGTGA. V lost 3 bases to trimming and J lost 7 bases, with 10 bases between them. The CDR3 reads CASSLSVSNIQYF. DNA for the CDR3: TGTGCCAGCAGCTTGAGCGTCTCGAACATTCAGTACTTC.

CDR3: CASSEWDSAGRNIQYF. The CDR3 nucleotides are TGTGCCAGCAGTGAGTGGGACTCGGCTGGGCGGAACATTCAGTACTTC. The chain is built from TRBV6-1 and TRBJ2-4, with D perhaps TRBD2 (6 bases). The germline V gene encodes CDR1 MNHNS and CDR2 SASEGT. Deletions cut 3 bases from V and 7 bases from J, with 19 bases between. This CDR3 comprises 16 residues.

This rearrangement joins TRBV5-1 to TRBJ2-1; 13 nucleotides match TRBD2. The germline CDR1 and CDR2 sequences are SGHRS and YFSETQ. CDR3 length equals 18 residues. Trimming at V came to 2 bases and at J to 5 bases, leaving 10 bases not matched to a gene. CDR3 DNA sequence: TGCGCCAGCAGCTTACTAGCGGGAGGGCCTTGGGGAAACAATGAGCAGTTCTTC. It codes for CASSLLAGGPWGNNEQFF.

V and J are TRBV28 and TRBJ2-1; 14 bases fit TRBD2. J was trimmed by 7 bases and V by 1 base; bases with no gene match: 6. The CDR3 totals 17 residues. Germline V gene sequence: CDR1 MDHEN, CDR2 SYDVKM. This CDR3 is CASSLLGTSGRGNEQFF. DNA of the CDR3: TGTGCCAGCAGTTTATTAGGGACTAGCGGGAGAGGGAATGAGCAGTTCTTC.

This clone appeared a single time. The chain couples TRBV7-6 to TRBJ2-7; D is uncertain. Trimming removed 5 bases from V and 2 bases from J, with 7 bases in between. There are 12 residues in the CDR3. Germline CDR1 reads SGHVS; CDR2 reads FNYEAQ. The CDR3 nucleotides read TGTGCCAGCAGCCATGACACCTACGAGCAGTACTTC. Protein sequence: CASSHDTYEQYF. Complete variable domain (other parts from reference TRBV7-6 and TRBJ2-7): GAGVSQSPRYKVTKRGQDVALRCDPISGHVSLYWYRQALGQGPEFLTYFNYEAQQDKSGLPNDRFSAERPEGSISTLTIQRTEQRDSAMYRCASSHDTYEQYFGPGTRLTVT.

The chain uses TRBV27 and TRBJ1-1; 7 bases map to TRBD1. In germline, CDR1 is MNHEY, CDR2 SMNVEV (reference sequence). V shed 8 bases and J 1 base; nucleotides not matched to a gene: 10. This CDR3 has 15 residues. Written as DNA, the CDR3 is TGTGCCAGCCATGCAGACCGGACAGGGAACACTGAAGCTTTCTTT. Translating gives CASHADRTGNTEAFF.